This T cell receptor (beta chain) was sequenced for a study of blood T cells in healthy people across ages. Primed by a sample-barcoded 5' primer and a J-beta primer mix, a second PCR proceeded for about 7 to 12 cycles. Tagging of each cDNA molecule was performed by a template-switch adaptor with 12 random nucleotides. MiXCR, run by TCRdb on the 5' RACE reads, gives a single entry per CDR3 protein. The data show approximately 940,000 distinct CDR3 sequences, around 46% seen once. Points from the study as a whole: Across the age range, TCR beta diversity per million T cells fell in a roughly linear way.

All donors came from Russia, were Caucasian and healthy, and spanned ages 6 to 90. CDR1 SGHTA and CDR2 FQGNSA come from the germline V gene. V shed 4 bases and J shed 3 bases, with 11 bases lying between them. CDR3 length: 14 amino acids. This clonotype appeared a few times. Its antigen remains unidentified. Sequences were obtained from blood. This rearrangement joins TRBV7-2 to TRBJ2-3; no definite D call. This TCR came from a man in his thirties or forties in good health. CDR3 DNA sequence: TGTGCCAGCAGCTCTGTCCCCTGGACAGATACGCAGTATTTT. It encodes CASSSVPWTDTQYF.